These T cell receptor beta chains were read from a single sample in a study of blood T cells in healthy people across ages. TCRdb called the 5' RACE reads again in MiXCR, with one record for every CDR3 protein. The sample yields hundreds of thousands of distinct CDR3 sequences, less than 35% seen once. The specimen sequenced was blood. These receptors were collected from a woman aged 80 or over in good health. CDR3s include the opening cysteine and the closing phenylalanine or tryptophan. The D gene is left open where the match is weak. Only part of the rows carry a size: once, few, many, or a class if the clone is expanded.

clone_size: many
v_call: TRBV7-6
d_call: TRBD2
j_call: TRBJ2-3
cdr3_nt: TGTGCCAGCAGCCCCGCGGGGGACCGCACAGATACGCAGTATTTT
cdr3_aa: CASSPAGDRTDTQYF

clone_size: many
v_call: TRBV4-1
d_call: .
j_call: TRBJ2-3
cdr3_nt: TGCGCCAGCAGCCAAGCCCTGCACACCCGCTTTGATACGCAGTATTTT
cdr3_aa: CASSQALHTRFDTQYF

clone_size: few
v_call: TRBV7-2
d_call: .
j_call: TRBJ1-1
cdr3_nt: TGTGCCACAACTGAGGGGAACTTGAACACTGAAGCTTTCTTT
cdr3_aa: CATTEGNLNTEAFF

clone_size: few
v_call: TRBV5-5
d_call: TRBD2
j_call: TRBJ2-1
cdr3_nt: TGTGCCAGCAGCCAGACTAGCGGAGAGTACAATGAGCAGTTCTTC
cdr3_aa: CASSQTSGEYNEQFF

clone_size: .
v_call: TRBV2
d_call: .
j_call: TRBJ1-1
cdr3_nt: TGTGCCACAACAGGAGGTCGTGCCACTGAAGCTTTCTTT
cdr3_aa: CATTGGRATEAFF

clone_size: .
v_call: TRBV6-6
d_call: .
j_call: TRBJ2-7
cdr3_nt: TGTGCCAGCAGCACGCAGCCGGGATACGAGCAGTACTTC
cdr3_aa: CASSTQPGYEQYF

clone_size: many
v_call: TRBV5-1
d_call: .
j_call: TRBJ1-6
cdr3_nt: TGCGCCAGCACCAACCCACGGCTTAATTCACCCCTCCACTTT
cdr3_aa: CASTNPRLNSPLHF

clone_size: many
v_call: TRBV5-1
d_call: .
j_call: TRBJ1-1
cdr3_nt: TGCGCCAGCAGCTTGGGAGTAGGCACTGAAGCTTTCTTT
cdr3_aa: CASSLGVGTEAFF

clone_size: .
v_call: TRBV12-3/TRBV12-4
d_call: .
j_call: TRBJ2-3
cdr3_nt: TGTGCCAGCAGTTCGAGGACATGGACAGATACGCAGTATTTT
cdr3_aa: CASSSRTWTDTQYF

clone_size: many
v_call: TRBV5-1
d_call: TRBD2
j_call: TRBJ2-5
cdr3_nt: TGCGCCAGCAGCCGACTAGCGGGGGGCCAGTACCAAGAGACCCAGTACTTC
cdr3_aa: CASSRLAGGQYQETQYF

clone_size: .
v_call: TRBV11-3
d_call: .
j_call: TRBJ2-3
cdr3_nt: TGTGCCAGCAGCTTAGGCTCCTCGAATACGCAGTATTTT
cdr3_aa: CASSLGSSNTQYF

clone_size: many
v_call: TRBV10-3
d_call: TRBD1
j_call: TRBJ1-1
cdr3_nt: TGTGCCATCAGGGACTCAGGGGGCATGAACACTGAAGCTTTCTTT
cdr3_aa: CAIRDSGGMNTEAFF

clone_size: few
v_call: TRBV3-1
d_call: TRBD1
j_call: TRBJ2-6
cdr3_nt: TGTGCCAGCAGCCAACTACTGGGACAGGGGCCTGGGGCCAACGTCCTGACTTTC
cdr3_aa: CASSQLLGQGPGANVLTF

clone_size: .
v_call: TRBV6-2/TRBV6-3
d_call: .
j_call: TRBJ2-1
cdr3_nt: TGTGCCAGCAAGGCGGCGGGTTTGTCGGGTGAGCAGTTCTTC
cdr3_aa: CASKAAGLSGEQFF

clone_size: many
v_call: TRBV18
d_call: TRBD2
j_call: TRBJ2-5
cdr3_nt: TGTGCCAGCTCCGACGGACTAGCAGAGACCCAGTACTTC
cdr3_aa: CASSDGLAETQYF

clone_size: many
v_call: TRBV4-3
d_call: .
j_call: TRBJ1-2
cdr3_nt: TGCGCCAGCAGCCAAGATACAGGGAACTACTATGGCTACACCTTC
cdr3_aa: CASSQDTGNYYGYTF

clone_size: few
v_call: TRBV7-9
d_call: TRBD1
j_call: TRBJ1-2
cdr3_nt: TGTGCCAGCAGCAATAAGGGACAGGGAATACCTCTTCATAGCTACACCTTC
cdr3_aa: CASSNKGQGIPLHSYTF

clone_size: .
v_call: TRBV18
d_call: .
j_call: TRBJ2-3
cdr3_nt: TGTGCCAGCTCACCCTCCGGGGCCGATACGCAGTATTTT
cdr3_aa: CASSPSGADTQYF

clone_size: few
v_call: TRBV5-1
d_call: TRBD2
j_call: TRBJ2-1
cdr3_nt: TGCGCCAGCAGCCCGACGGGACTAGCTCAGGGATACAATGAGCAGTTCTTC
cdr3_aa: CASSPTGLAQGYNEQFF

clone_size: few
v_call: TRBV20-1
d_call: TRBD2
j_call: TRBJ2-4
cdr3_nt: TGCAGTGCTAGGGGGATAGCGGGGGGTTCGACCAAAAACATTCAGTACTTC
cdr3_aa: CSARGIAGGSTKNIQYF

clone_size: few
v_call: TRBV5-6
d_call: .
j_call: TRBJ1-4
cdr3_nt: TGTGCCAGCAGCTTGAAGGTGATTACTAATGAAAAACTGTTTTTT
cdr3_aa: CASSLKVITNEKLFF

clone_size: .
v_call: TRBV7-2
d_call: .
j_call: TRBJ2-5
cdr3_nt: TGTGCCAGCAGCTTAGCGTTAGTCTTTTTTAGGGCCCAAATGACCCAGTACTTC
cdr3_aa: CASSLALVFFRAQMTQYF

clone_size: few
v_call: TRBV9
d_call: .
j_call: TRBJ2-3
cdr3_nt: TGTGCCAGCAGCGTCCAAACAGGGGGGGCCACAGATACGCAGTATTTT
cdr3_aa: CASSVQTGGATDTQYF

clone_size: .
v_call: TRBV10-3
d_call: TRBD1
j_call: TRBJ1-2
cdr3_nt: TGTGCCATCAGTGGCCGGGACAGGGATGGCTACACCTTC
cdr3_aa: CAISGRDRDGYTF

clone_size: many
v_call: TRBV7-2
d_call: TRBD1
j_call: TRBJ2-6
cdr3_nt: TGTGCCAGCAGCTTAGGACAGGGCGGATCTGGGGCCAACGTCCTGACTTTC
cdr3_aa: CASSLGQGGSGANVLTF

clone_size: many
v_call: TRBV10-1
d_call: .
j_call: TRBJ1-5
cdr3_nt: TGCGCCAGTCTCGCCTCTCCCGGAGGCAATCAGCCCCAGCATTTT
cdr3_aa: CASLASPGGNQPQHF

clone_size: many
v_call: TRBV6-2/TRBV6-3
d_call: TRBD1
j_call: TRBJ2-5
cdr3_nt: TGTGCCAGCAGCAGACACGGGACAGGGGAAGAGACCCAGTACTTC
cdr3_aa: CASSRHGTGEETQYF

clone_size: many
v_call: TRBV15
d_call: .
j_call: TRBJ1-1
cdr3_nt: TGTGCCACCAGCAGAGACGATAGGGCGGCGTACACTGAAGCTTTCTTT
cdr3_aa: CATSRDDRAAYTEAFF

clone_size: .
v_call: TRBV4-1
d_call: .
j_call: TRBJ2-5
cdr3_nt: TGCGCCAGCAGCCCACGGTTAGGGGGGGAGACCCAGTACTTC
cdr3_aa: CASSPRLGGETQYF

clone_size: many
v_call: TRBV6-2/TRBV6-3
d_call: .
j_call: TRBJ2-1
cdr3_nt: TGTGCCAGCAGTTACTCACAAAGGAATGAGCAGTTCTTC
cdr3_aa: CASSYSQRNEQFF

clone_size: many
v_call: TRBV29-1
d_call: TRBD1
j_call: TRBJ2-5
cdr3_nt: TGCAGCGTTACAGGGGTAGAGACCCAGTACTTC
cdr3_aa: CSVTGVETQYF

clone_size: many
v_call: TRBV6-2/TRBV6-3
d_call: .
j_call: TRBJ2-7
cdr3_nt: TGTGCCAGCAGACTGCGGCACGAGCAGTACTTC
cdr3_aa: CASRLRHEQYF

clone_size: few
v_call: TRBV21-1
d_call: .
j_call: TRBJ1-2
cdr3_nt: TGTGCCAGCAGCAAAGCGGTCGGTGGCTACACCTTC
cdr3_aa: CASSKAVGGYTF

clone_size: many
v_call: TRBV4-3
d_call: TRBD1
j_call: TRBJ2-5
cdr3_nt: TGCGCCAGCAGCCAGGACAGGGGGAGGGGAGAGACCCAGTACTTC
cdr3_aa: CASSQDRGRGETQYF

clone_size: .
v_call: TRBV2
d_call: TRBD1
j_call: TRBJ2-7
cdr3_nt: TGTGCCAGCAGTAAGACGGGACAGGGACTCTACGAGCAGTACTTC
cdr3_aa: CASSKTGQGLYEQYF

clone_size: few
v_call: TRBV9
d_call: .
j_call: TRBJ1-1
cdr3_nt: TGTGCCAGCAGCGTATGGAGGAGCACTGAAGCTTTCTTT
cdr3_aa: CASSVWRSTEAFF

clone_size: many
v_call: TRBV20-1
d_call: .
j_call: TRBJ2-5
cdr3_nt: TGCAGTGCTTACAGGTCTCAAGAGACCCAGTACTTC
cdr3_aa: CSAYRSQETQYF

clone_size: many
v_call: TRBV20-1
d_call: TRBD2
j_call: TRBJ2-3
cdr3_nt: TGCAGTGCTAGACCAAGACTAGCGGGGGCAGATACGCAGTATTTT
cdr3_aa: CSARPRLAGADTQYF

clone_size: many
v_call: TRBV12-3/TRBV12-4
d_call: TRBD2
j_call: TRBJ2-1
cdr3_nt: TGTGCCAGCAGTTTGCGGCGGGGGGGCCCCTACAATGAGCAGTTCTTC
cdr3_aa: CASSLRRGGPYNEQFF

clone_size: .
v_call: TRBV6-2/TRBV6-3
d_call: .
j_call: TRBJ2-4
cdr3_nt: TGTGCCGGCAGTTACCGGAGGGCCAAAAACATTCAGTACTTC
cdr3_aa: CAGSYRRAKNIQYF

clone_size: few
v_call: TRBV20-1
d_call: TRBD1
j_call: TRBJ1-2
cdr3_nt: TGCAGTGCAACGACAGGGGGCGGGGTGGACTATGGCTACACCTTC
cdr3_aa: CSATTGGGVDYGYTF

clone_size: many
v_call: TRBV6-2/TRBV6-3
d_call: .
j_call: TRBJ1-1
cdr3_nt: TGTGCCAGCAGTTACTCGCGGACAGACTTAAACACTGAAGCTTTCTTT
cdr3_aa: CASSYSRTDLNTEAFF

clone_size: many
v_call: TRBV20-1
d_call: .
j_call: TRBJ2-7
cdr3_nt: TGCAGTGCTAGAGTCCGGCGTGAGGCCTACGAGCAGTACTTC
cdr3_aa: CSARVRREAYEQYF

clone_size: .
v_call: TRBV7-8
d_call: .
j_call: TRBJ2-1
cdr3_nt: TGTGCCAGCAGCGTCCCCCGCCCCGGGACCGATTTAGACAATAAGCAGTTCTTC
cdr3_aa: CASSVPRPGTDLDNKQFF

clone_size: few
v_call: TRBV13
d_call: .
j_call: TRBJ2-1
cdr3_nt: TGTGCCAGCAGCATTAGCGGCCCCAATGAGCAGTTCTTC
cdr3_aa: CASSISGPNEQFF